The 25 T cell receptor beta chains below come from one sample, sequenced in a study of radiotherapy plus CTLA-4 blockade in lung cancer. Repertoires were generated with immunoSEQ multiplex PCR, while TCRdb's copy carries only in-frame clones and drops some. The sample records roughly 75,000 clones, around 81% being singletons. This specimen was peripheral blood, taken from a patient treated with radiotherapy plus ipilimumab. The receptors originated from a human donor with non-small cell lung cancer whose response to radiotherapy plus ipilimumab could not be evaluated. Some clones in this sample may be carry-over from other donors' samples.

The V call is TRBV6-6, the J call TRBJ2-3; 8 bases match TRBD1. The CDR3 loop spans 15 amino acids. The germline V gene encodes CDR1 MNHNY and CDR2 SVGAGI (reference sequence). Trimming at V came to 5 bases and at J to 2 bases, leaving 6 bases not matched to a gene. CDR3: CASSTGQGYTDTQYF. DNA for the CDR3: TGTGCCAGCAGTACCGGACAGGGTTACACAGATACGCAGTATTTT.

This clone counts as medium-sized (0.01 to 0.1%). The sample has other DNA sequences that encode this CDR3 too. The chain links TRBV4-1 to TRBJ1-5; possible D gene TRBD1, 5 bases. CDR1 and CDR2 from the germline V gene are MGHRA and YSYEKL. This CDR3 has 15 residues. V was shortened by 3 bases and J by 0 bases, with 9 bases between the two germline ends. Here the CDR3 DNA reads TGCGCCAGCAGCCAGACAGCTTATAGCAATCAGCCCCAGCATTTT. Translated: CASSQTAYSNQPQHF.

V gene TRBV15 combines with J gene TRBJ2-1; 8 bases align to TRBD1. The CDR3 has 16 amino acids. J was trimmed by 6 bases and V by 3 bases; bases with no gene match: 10. Germline CDR1 and CDR2: LNHNV and YYDKDF (reference sequence). The CDR3 bases are TGTGCCACCAGCAGCTCCGGACAGGGAATATTCAATGAGCAGTTCTTC. Its protein product is CATSSSGQGIFNEQFF.

The J gene is TRBJ1-1, the V gene TRBV5-6, with D perhaps TRBD1 (6 bases). The germline CDR1 and CDR2 sequences are SGHDT and YYEEEE. V was cut by 4 bases and J by 1 base, with 14 bases left in between. This CDR3 region has 15 residues. CDR3: CASSLRDTENTEAFF. In DNA, the CDR3 is TGTGCCAGCAGCCTGAGGGACACCGAGAACACTGAAGCTTTCTTT.

The chain couples TRBV2 to TRBJ1-6, with 7 bases matching TRBD1. Trimming at V came to 7 bases and at J to 7 bases, leaving 13 bases not matched to a gene. The CDR3 is 16 amino acids. The germline V gene encodes CDR1 SNHLY and CDR2 FYNNEI. The CDR3 sequence is CASTSFPGTANSPLHF. For the CDR3, the DNA is TGTGCCAGCACCTCCTTTCCCGGGACAGCAAATTCACCCCTCCACTTT.

The V and J genes are TRBV11-1 and TRBJ1-2, with D possibly being TRBD1 (6 bases). The germline V and J ends were trimmed by 1 base and 8 bases, with 20 bases remaining between them. The CDR3 runs to 16 residues. Germline lookup yields CDR1 SGHAT and CDR2 FQDESV (reference sequence). Here the CDR3 reads CASSLGVEAGVFGYTF. The CDR3 DNA reads TGTGCCAGCAGCTTAGGTGTCGAAGCAGGGGTATTCGGCTACACCTTC.

In its sample, this clone was seen once. The V and J genes are TRBV18 and TRBJ2-3; 8 nucleotides align to TRBD1. The germline V gene encodes CDR1 KGHSH and CDR2 LQKENI. V shed 6 bases, J shed 4 bases, and the junction held 3 bases outside the gene matches. CDR3 length: 13 amino acids. The CDR3 is CASSLDRADTQYF. CDR3 in DNA: TGTGCCAGCTCCCTGGACAGGGCAGATACGCAGTATTTT.

This clone was seen just once. The chain combines TRBV28 with TRBJ1-1; the match to TRBD1 covers 12 bases. The germline V gene has CDR1 MDHEN and CDR2 SYDVKM. The CDR3 totals 17 residues. Trimming cost V 4 bases and J 1 base; bases outside gene matches: 7. The CDR3 reads CASSSLGTGGANTEAFF. For the CDR3, the DNA is TGTGCCAGCAGTTCCCTCGGGACAGGGGGCGCGAACACTGAAGCTTTCTTT.

This rearrangement joins TRBV7-2 to TRBJ1-5; no reliable D call. The CDR3 has 15 residues. Deletions cut 0 bases from V and 1 base from J, with 7 bases between. Per the germline V gene, CDR1 is SGHTA and CDR2 is FQGNSA. For the CDR3, the DNA is TGTGCCAGCAGCTTAGCGTTTCAGAGCAATCAGCCCCAGCATTTT. Its translation: CASSLAFQSNQPQHF.

This chain joins TRBV7-9 and TRBJ2-5; no definite D call. Trimming pared 0 bases from V and 4 bases from J, leaving 9 bases between. The CDR3 consists of 14 residues. Germline values: CDR1 SEHNR, CDR2 FQNEAQ (reference sequence). The CDR3 loop is CASSLALRSETQYF. CDR3 bases: TGTGCCAGCAGCTTAGCCCTTAGATCAGAGACCCAGTACTTC.

This chain connects TRBV9 to TRBJ1-4, with 7 positions matching TRBD1. J gave up 8 bases and V 3 bases, and 7 bases lay outside the gene matches. Germline V CDR1 and CDR2: SGDLS, YYNGEE. The length of the CDR3 is 14 residues. As DNA, the CDR3 is TGTGCCAGCAGCGCCCAGGGGGGAGACGAAAAACTGTTTTTT. Encoded protein: CASSAQGGDEKLFF.

This sequence joins TRBV6-1 and TRBJ2-7, with TRBD1 matching 8 bases. The CDR3 has 15 residues. The junction had 10 bases not matched to a gene; V was cut back by 6 bases and J by 3 bases. Germline V gene sequence: CDR1 MNHNS, CDR2 SASEGT. CDR3 nucleotide sequence: TGTGCCAGCAGCGCCTTAGACAGGGGCCTCTACGAGCAGTACTTC. It encodes CASSALDRGLYEQYF.

The chain joins TRBV28 to TRBJ1-3; TRBD1 might be the D (5 bases). The CDR3 sequence is 16 residues long. Germline values: CDR1 MDHEN, CDR2 SYDVKM. V was shortened by 5 bases and J by 0 bases, with 14 bases between the two germline ends. The CDR3 nucleotides are TGTGCCAGCAGTATACACAGGACCTACTCTGGAAACACCATATATTTT. Encoded protein: CASSIHRTYSGNTIYF.

The CDR3 here is CASSLEHSPSFHF. CDR3 nucleotides: TGTGCCAGCAGCTTAGAACACAGTCCCAGTTTTCATTTT. The chain combines TRBV7-9 with TRBJ1-5; the D is unclear. Germline CDR1 reads SEHNR; CDR2 reads FQNEAQ (reference sequence). V lost 1 base and J 16 bases, leaving 17 bases between the germline ends. The length of the CDR3 is 13 residues. Filled out from reference TRBV7-9 and TRBJ1-5, the complete variable domain reads DTGVSQNPRHKITKRGQNVTFRCDPISEHNRLYWYRQTLGQGPEFLTYFQNEAQLEKSRLLSDRFSAERPKGSFSTLEIQRTEQGDSAMYLCASSLEHSPSFHFGDGTRLSIL.

This chain connects TRBV28 to TRBJ1-2, with 9 bases lining up with TRBD1. The V and J ends lost 5 bases and 2 bases, in that order; junction bases with no gene match: 9. Germline-derived CDR1 and CDR2 are MDHEN and SYDVKM. The CDR3 is 16 residues long. In DNA, the CDR3 is TGTGCCAGCAGTCCCTCGGGGACAGGGCTCAACTATGGCTACACCTTC. Protein: CASSPSGTGLNYGYTF.

This clone was counted a single time. V and J are TRBV6-5 and TRBJ1-3, with TRBD1 matching 9 bases. The CDR3 loop spans 14 amino acids. Germline CDR1 is MNHEY and CDR2 is SVGAGI. Trimming at V came to 6 bases and at J to 6 bases, leaving 6 bases not matched to a gene. CDR3 region: CASRRTGETNTIYF. CDR3 nucleotides: TGTGCCAGCAGGAGGACAGGGGAGACAAACACCATATATTTT.

The rearrangement links TRBV11-2 to TRBJ1-2, with D unclear. The CDR3 is made up of 14 amino acids. Between the trimmed V and J ends, which lost 0 bases and 0 bases, there was a span of 5 bases. Germline values: CDR1 SGHAT, CDR2 FQNNGV. CDR3 protein: CASSLEASNYGYTF. The DNA for the CDR3 is TGTGCCAGCAGCTTAGAAGCATCTAACTATGGCTACACCTTC. Supplemented by reference TRBV11-2 and TRBJ1-2, the full variable domain reads EAGVAQSPRYKIIEKRQSVAFWCNPISGHATLYWYQQILGQGPKLLIQFQNNGVVDDSQLPKDRFSAERLKGVDSTLKIQPAKLEDSAVYLCASSLEASNYGYTFGSGTRLTVV.

Only one count was recorded for this clone. The chain uses TRBV5-3 and TRBJ1-1; D is perhaps TRBD1 (5 bases). TRBV5-3 carries the ORF label, with uncertain function. Trimming took off 3 bases at V and 0 bases at J, with 21 bases between the two ends. This CDR3 contains 18 residues. In DNA, the CDR3 is TGTGCCAGAAGCTCGCTTCACAGGTTGCCCCCCATGAACACTGAAGCTTTCTTT. Encoded protein: CARSSLHRLPPMNTEAFF.

The rearrangement uses TRBV7-2 and TRBJ2-1, with 13 nucleotides matching TRBD2. The V gene end was trimmed by 4 bases and the J gene end by 10 bases; junction bases not matched to a gene: 7. The CDR3 has 15 amino acids. Germline loops: CDR1 SGHTA, CDR2 FQGNSA. CDR3 in amino acids: CASSSTSGGAWEQFF. In DNA, the CDR3 is TGTGCCAGCAGCTCCACTAGCGGGGGGGCATGGGAGCAGTTCTTC.

The rearrangement uses TRBV18 and TRBJ2-3; possibly TRBD2 for D (6 bases). Between the trimmed V and J ends, which lost 6 bases and 0 bases, there was a span of 10 bases. This CDR3 has 14 amino acids. The germline V gene has CDR1 KGHSH and CDR2 LQKENI. In DNA form, the CDR3 reads TGTGCCAGCTCGGTGGGGACTAGCACAGATACGCAGTATTTT. Amino acids: CASSVGTSTDTQYF.

CDR3 DNA: TGTGCCAGCAGCGTTTGGGACAAGGCCGACGAGCAGTACTTC. The encoded protein is CASSVWDKADEQYF. The chain is built from TRBV9 and TRBJ2-7; TRBD1 is a possible D gene (6 bases). Trimming took off 2 bases at V and 5 bases at J, with 14 bases between the two ends. The CDR3 runs to 14 residues. Germline V gene lookup returns CDR1 SGDLS and CDR2 YYNGEE.

This chain connects TRBV4-1 to TRBJ2-1, with 10 bases that match TRBD2. The CDR3 covers 15 residues. V lost 0 bases, J lost 9 bases, and 5 bases stayed unmatched. Per germline, CDR1 MGHRA and CDR2 YSYEKL. Here the CDR3 reads CASSQEGLAKPEQFF. DNA of the CDR3: TGCGCCAGCAGCCAAGAGGGACTAGCGAAACCTGAGCAGTTCTTC.

J is TRBJ1-2 and V is TRBV5-1; the D gene is possibly TRBD1 (5 bases). The CDR3 has 13 amino acids. The germline CDR1 and CDR2 sequences are SGHRS and YFSETQ. V shed 5 bases and J shed 13 bases, with 21 bases lying between them. The CDR3 spells CASRVEQGDPPTF. DNA for the CDR3: TGCGCCAGCAGAGTGGAGCAGGGCGATCCACCCACCTTC.

The gene calls are TRBV27 and TRBJ1-2; 10 bases fit TRBD1. Germline V gene data show CDR1 as MNHEY and CDR2 as SMNVEV (reference sequence). V was clipped by 6 bases and J by 8 bases; unmatched bases: 9. The length of the CDR3 is 14 residues. The CDR3 bases are TGTGCCAGCAGCCGTCTGGACAGGGGGGGCGGCTACACCTTC. It translates to CASSRLDRGGGYTF.

The chain couples TRBV6-1 to TRBJ1-2, with TRBD1 matching 9 bases. This CDR3 has 15 amino acids. Unmatched junction bases numbered 9, after V lost 3 bases and J lost 7 bases. The germline gives CDR1 MNHNS, CDR2 SASEGT. CDR3: CASSEGTGRVGGYTF. CDR3 nucleotides: TGTGCCAGCAGTGAGGGGACAGGGAGGGTCGGTGGCTACACCTTC.